What follows are 24 T cell receptor beta chains derived from one specimen sequenced in a study of CD8+CD57+ T cells in acquired aplastic anemia (dated by TCRdb to the late 2010s). Flow cytometry had shown CD8+CD57+ cell expansion in the patients selected for sequencing. Sequenced on an Illumina HiSeq 2000. Genomic DNA was used as template for profiling of TCR beta VDJ combinations and CDR3 sequences. Clones were called with MiXCR by TCRdb after fastp trimmed the public reads at Q25, and only in-frame beta chains were retained. When rows share a CDR3 protein, they turn into one entry using the most common DNA and genes. The sample data list 450,000 to 550,000 distinct CDR3 sequences, and under 40% of these were observed just once. The ten most abundant clones make up around 0.82% of the sample. Sequencing was carried out using sorted CD4+, CD8+, or CD8+CD57+ T cells (not recorded which) from PBMCs. These receptors all stem from a human donor with aplastic anemia.

There are many counts of this clonotype. The chain carries TRBV19 and TRBJ2-2, with D unclear. Germline lookup yields CDR1 LNHDA and CDR2 SQIVND (reference sequence). The V end lost 4 bases, the J end lost 4 bases, and 7 bases lay between the germline ends. The CDR3 length is 13 residues. The DNA for the CDR3 is TGTGCCAGTAGTAGGTCAGCCACCGGGGAGCTGTTTTTT. Translation gives CASSRSATGELFF.

This chain joins TRBV20-1 and TRBJ2-3; D ambiguous. The CDR3 covers 14 residues. The germline CDR1 and CDR2 sequences are DFQATT and SNEGSKA (reference sequence). V lost 2 bases and J lost 0, with 9 bases in between. CDR3 sequence reads: CSARISISTDTQYF. CDR3 bases: TGCAGTGCTAGAATATCTATCAGCACAGATACGCAGTATTTT.

In its sample, this clonotype was seen a few times. V is TRBV24-1 and J is TRBJ1-6, with D tentatively TRBD1 (5 bases). The CDR3 is 14 residues long. The germline V gene encodes CDR1 KGHDR and CDR2 SFDVKD. V lost 6 bases, J lost 4 bases, and 9 bases lay in between. The chain's CDR3 is CATSSGQYNSPLHF. CDR3 DNA sequence: TGTGCCACCAGTTCGGGGCAATATAATTCACCCCTCCACTTT.

The J gene is TRBJ2-5, the V gene TRBV7-8; D ambiguous. The V gene lost 1 base and the J gene lost 4 bases, with 16 bases spanning the gap. Germline lookup yields CDR1 SGHVS and CDR2 FQNEAQ. The CDR3 extends over 16 amino acids. The CDR3 spells CASSLVRWLRPETQYF. The CDR3, as DNA: TGTGCCAGCAGCTTAGTGCGGTGGCTTAGGCCAGAGACCCAGTACTTC.

This clonotype was counted ten times or more. CDR3 coding DNA: TGTGCCAGCAGTCAGACAGGGGGCGGTCAGCCCCAGCATTTT. The encoded protein is CASSQTGGGQPQHF. The V call is TRBV14, the J call TRBJ1-5; TRBD1 matches at 10 bases. The V gene's germline CDR1 is SGHDN and CDR2 FVKESK. The CDR3 is 14 amino acids. After removal of 6 bases from V and 6 bases from J, the junction contained 5 bases not matched to a gene.

This clonotype showed up just once. This chain joins TRBV4-2 and TRBJ1-6, with D possibly matching TRBD1 (5 bases). Germline CDR1 and CDR2: LGHNA and YNFKEQ. The V end was cut by 4 bases, the J end by 9 bases, with 16 bases between. The CDR3 consists of 15 residues. CDR3: CASSRAREASSPLHF. CDR3 nucleotide sequence: TGTGCCAGCAGCCGAGCCAGGGAGGCGAGTTCACCCCTCCACTTT.

Points on this clonotype: Germline and junction disagree at one end, which may indicate a read error. J is TRBJ1-6 and V is TRBV2; D perhaps matches TRBD1 (6 bases). Germline V gene sequence: CDR1 SNHLY, CDR2 FYNNEI. The length of the CDR3 is 14 residues. The CDR3 sequence is CASREGQPNSPLHF. The CDR3 coding sequence is TGTGCCAGCAGGGAAGGACAGCCTAATTCACCCCTCCACTTT.

This clonotype turned up a few times. CDR3 sequence reads: CASSPGSLLNTEAFF. CDR3 DNA sequence: TGCGCCAGCAGCCCGGGATCCCTATTGAACACTGAAGCTTTCTTT. The chain joins TRBV5-1 to TRBJ1-1; D uncertain. V was cut by 4 bases and J by 0 bases, with 13 bases left in between. The germline V gene encodes CDR1 SGHRS and CDR2 YFSETQ. This CDR3 has 15 amino acids.

The V gene is TRBV11-1, the J gene TRBJ2-1; the match to TRBD2 covers 9 bases. CDR1 and CDR2 (germline): SGHAT, FQDESV (reference sequence). There are 16 residues in the CDR3. The V segment lost 7 bases and the J segment 3 bases; nucleotides outside the gene matches: 10. The CDR3, as DNA: TGTGCCAGCACCAGCCCGGCGGGAGGGAACTACAATGAGCAGTTCTTC. This sequence encodes CASTSPAGGNYNEQFF.

In its sample, this clonotype was seen many times. The CDR3 is CAISELLEAFF. The CDR3 nucleotides read TGTGCCATCAGTGAGCTGTTAGAAGCTTTCTTT. The chain uses TRBV10-3 and TRBJ1-1; D remains ambiguous. The CDR3 loop spans 11 amino acids. V dropped 2 bases and J dropped 8 bases, with 6 bases sitting between them. Germline CDR1 and CDR2: ENHRY and SYGVKD.

There are a few counts of this clonotype. This chain joins TRBV12-3 or TRBV12-4 and TRBJ1-2, with D tentatively TRBD1 (6 bases). This CDR3 is built from 12 residues. V dropped 6 bases and J dropped 13 bases, with 18 bases sitting between them. CDR3 region: CASSPRGRGFTF. The CDR3 nucleotides are TGTGCCAGCAGCCCGCGGGGGCGGGGTTTCACCTTC.

This clonotype was counted between two and nine times. The chain has TRBV10-3 and TRBJ2-1, with D perhaps TRBD2 (5 bases). This CDR3 has 12 amino acids. Germline V CDR1 and CDR2: ENHRY, SYGVKD. Trimming took 6 bases from V and 10 from J, leaving 13 bases between them. The CDR3 protein is CAISEGRREQFF. CDR3 DNA sequence: TGTGCCATCAGCGAGGGTCGCAGGGAGCAGTTCTTC.

This clonotype has a count of ten or more. This chain joins TRBV10-3 and TRBJ1-5; D not resolved. The CDR3 is made up of 12 amino acids. CDR1 is ENHRY, CDR2 SYGVKD, per germline. The V end was cut by 3 bases, the J end by 5 bases, with 5 bases between. The CDR3, as DNA: TGTGCCATCAGTGAAAACGATCAGCCCCAGCATTTT. It specifies CAISENDQPQHF.

Ten or more counts support this clonotype. The rearrangement links TRBV2 to TRBJ1-2; D perhaps matches TRBD1 (6 bases). This CDR3 is 14 amino acids long. Germline-derived CDR1 and CDR2 are SNHLY and FYNNEI. The V end was cut by 9 bases, the J end by 0 bases, with 14 bases between. The CDR3 reads CASRGQRANYGYTF. CDR3 DNA: TGTGCCAGTCGCGGACAGAGAGCTAACTATGGCTACACCTTC.

CDR3 residues: CASSQITNTEAFF. CDR3 in DNA: TGTGCCAGTAGCCAGATTACGAACACTGAAGCTTTCTTT. The genes are TRBV19 and TRBJ1-1; D is unclear. Looked up from germline, CDR1 is LNHDA and CDR2 is SQIVND (reference sequence). The CDR3 loop spans 13 amino acids. V was pared by 6 bases and J by 1 base, with 9 bases between.

This clonotype was observed a few times. The chain joins TRBV20-1 to TRBJ1-4; D gene uncertain. V was trimmed by 3 bases and J by 7 bases, leaving 9 bases between them. CDR1 and CDR2 from the germline V gene are DFQATT and SNEGSKA (reference sequence). The CDR3 has 12 amino acids. The CDR3 DNA is TGCAGTGCTAGTTTGAGGTCTGAAAAACTGTTTTTT. It yields the protein CSASLRSEKLFF.

This clonotype showed up just a few times. V gene TRBV7-3 combines with J gene TRBJ2-3, with TRBD2 identical over 8 bases. CDR1 and CDR2 from the germline V gene are SGHTA and FQGTGA. The junction had 5 bases not matched to a gene; V was cut back by 6 bases and J by 0 bases. This CDR3 region has 15 residues. CDR3 region: CASRPSGSSTDTQYF. CDR3 nucleotides: TGTGCCAGCAGACCGAGCGGGAGTAGCACAGATACGCAGTATTTT.

This chain links TRBV4-2 with TRBJ1-1; the D gene is possibly TRBD1 (5 bases). The V end lost 2 bases, the J end lost 2 bases, and 9 bases lay between the germline ends. This CDR3 region has 14 residues. Looked up from germline, CDR1 is LGHNA and CDR2 is YNFKEQ. The CDR3 is CASSQRTGNTEAFF. In DNA, the CDR3 is TGTGCCAGCAGCCAAAGAACAGGAAACACTGAAGCTTTCTTT.

This clonotype was found a few times. This sequence joins TRBV20-1 and TRBJ1-1, with a possible D match to TRBD1 (6 bases). With 0 bases removed from V and 7 bases from J, the gap between germline ends came to 15 bases. This CDR3 has 14 residues. CDR1 and CDR2 from the germline V gene are DFQATT and SNEGSKA (reference sequence). CDR3 DNA: TGCAGTGCTAGAGATCGTAGGGGGGCGGTTGAAGCTTTCTTT. Protein product: CSARDRRGAVEAFF.

V gene TRBV6-2 or TRBV6-3 combines with J gene TRBJ1-5; a weak D match, TRBD1 (6 bases). The CDR3 is 17 residues long. V gave up 0 bases and J gave up 1 base, with 13 bases separating them. Germline CDR1 and CDR2: MNHEY and SVGEGT. The CDR3, as DNA: TGTGCCAGCAGTTACTCTCCGGGACATGAGAGCAATCAGCCCCAGCATTTT. Translating gives CASSYSPGHESNQPQHF.

Turning to this clonotype: This clone may be a read error of a much larger clone one base away. The chain recombines TRBV15 with TRBJ2-2, with D possibly matching TRBD2 (6 bases). The CDR3 has 11 residues. CDR1 is LNHNV and CDR2 is YYDKDF in the germline V gene (reference sequence). CDR3 DNA: TGTGCCACCAGGGCGGTCGGGGGGCTGTTTTTT. Translated, it gives CATRAVGGLFF.

The rearrangement uses TRBV19 and TRBJ1-5; weak D call: TRBD1 (5 bases). The CDR3 runs to 16 residues. V was cut by 3 bases and J by 2 bases, with 14 bases left in between. The germline CDR1 and CDR2 sequences are LNHDA and SQIVND (reference sequence). CDR3 coding DNA: TGTGCCAGTAGTATTTCGTCGGGCAGGGGCAATCAGCCCCAGCATTTT. This encodes CASSISSGRGNQPQHF.

This sequence joins TRBV5-1 and TRBJ2-7; 7 bases map to TRBD1. Germline CDR1 SGHRS, CDR2 YFSETQ. V lost 1 base, J lost 3 bases, and 7 bases stayed unmatched. This CDR3 is 15 amino acids long. The CDR3 sequence: CASSLFTGEYYEQYF. CDR3 bases: TGCGCCAGCAGCTTGTTTACAGGGGAGTACTACGAGCAGTACTTC.

The chain joins TRBV20-1 to TRBJ1-4; maybe TRBD1 (6 bases). CDR1 is DFQATT and CDR2 is SNEGSKA in the germline V gene (reference sequence). Trimming pared 0 bases from V and 14 bases from J, leaving 10 bases between. The CDR3 runs to 11 residues. CDR3 nucleotide sequence: TGCAGTGCTAGAGAAACAGGGTGGCTGTTTTTT. Translated: CSARETGWLFF.